A selection of T cell receptor beta chains follows, all from one sample in a study of T cell responses to AZD1222 COVID-19 vaccine. Method: immunoSEQ multiplex PCR; TCRdb's copy keeps in-frame clones and lacks some. The sample includes roughly 150,000 clones, more than 75% of them seen just once. The sample was peripheral blood, taken on day 0 of AZD1222 vaccination. These receptors all come from an adult in good health. The CDR3 runs from the conserved cysteine through the conserved F or W.

j_call	v_call	cdr3_aa
TRBJ2-1	TRBV3-1/TRBV3-2	CASSPGLAGEQFF
TRBJ2-5	TRBV7-8	CASSLPMDGIQETQYF
TRBJ1-3	TRBV28	CASSWAGTRGNTIYF
TRBJ2-3	TRBV9	CASNRGTSGSTDTQYF
TRBJ1-5	TRBV7-2	CASSQQGTQPQHF
TRBJ2-6	TRBV6-5	CASSSTGRTGANVLTF
TRBJ2-3	TRBV28	CASSLSLAPDTQYF
TRBJ2-1	TRBV13	CASSLFTGVGYNEQFF
TRBJ2-3	TRBV20-1	CSARGGDTQYF
TRBJ2-5	TRBV7-9	CASSMDRDQQETQYF
TRBJ2-1	TRBV7-2	CASSRITRGEQFF
TRBJ2-7	TRBV11-2	CASSLSPILGTEQYF
TRBJ1-3	TRBV7-6	CASSREVLSGNTIYF
TRBJ1-5	TRBV5-8	CASSFLGGDGNQPQHF
TRBJ2-2	TRBV6-2/TRBV6-3	CASSYSLRGMELFF
TRBJ2-1	TRBV3-1/TRBV3-2	CASSQEGTSGRTLTYNEQFF
TRBJ2-7	TRBV6-5	CASSETGSYEQYF
TRBJ2-1	TRBV9	CASSVFGGAYNEQFF
TRBJ1-1	TRBV7-2	CASSSGMTTEAFF
TRBJ1-5	TRBV19	CASCMGQLNQPQHF
TRBJ1-2	TRBV19	CASIGGQEANYGYTF
TRBJ2-7	TRBV5-6	CASSAELGQGPYEQYF
TRBJ2-7	TRBV5-1	CASSLTAGPYEQYF
TRBJ2-1	TRBV9	CASSGVSGQYYNEQFF
TRBJ1-5	TRBV30	CAWTQGGTGGHQPQHF
TRBJ1-1	TRBV2	CASSIDEGATEAFF
TRBJ2-3	TRBV7-9	CASSSSSGSDTQYF
TRBJ2-7	TRBV7-2	CASSFGQLEQYF
TRBJ2-2	TRBV4-2	CASSPLTGELFF
TRBJ1-2	TRBV9	CASSLYENYGYTF
TRBJ1-5	TRBV28	CASSSPLPSRGNQPQHF
TRBJ2-3	TRBV19	CASSTGQGGTDTQYF
TRBJ1-2	TRBV12-3/TRBV12-4	CASSFREASGYTF